Below are 25 T cell receptor beta chains sequenced from a single sample in a study of shared clonotypes between healthy human individuals. Assay: immunoSEQ multiplex PCR; the TCRdb copy retains only in-frame clones and omits some. The sample carries approximately 2,300,000 clones, about 90% recorded once. The sample was naive CD4+ T cells from PBMCs. The sample's subset: CD45RA+ positively selected. These receptors were collected from a young man in good health. Some clones in this sample may be carry-over from other donors' samples.

The chain links TRBV9 to TRBJ1-1, with unresolved D. Trimming shortened V by 3 bases and J by 0 bases, and 15 bases separated the two germline ends. This CDR3 has 16 amino acids. Germline V gene lookup returns CDR1 SGDLS and CDR2 YYNGEE. The CDR3 DNA reads TGTGCCAGCAGCGCGACTTTAGGGAGGGTGAACACTGAAGCTTTCTTT. This codes for CASSATLGRVNTEAFF.

The CDR3 DNA sequence: TGCGCCAGCAGCCCAACGGTCGGGGGCGGCTACACCTTC. Protein sequence: CASSPTVGGGYTF. V usage is TRBV4-1 and J usage is TRBJ1-2; tentative D call: TRBD1 (6 bases). The CDR3 is 13 residues long. In germline, CDR1 is MGHRA, CDR2 YSYEKL. V lost 4 bases, J lost 8 bases, and 14 bases lay in between.

Details on this clone: Different DNA sequences within this sample yield the same CDR3. The V gene is TRBV28, the J gene TRBJ1-5; the D gene is possibly TRBD1 (5 bases). Per the germline V gene, CDR1 is MDHEN and CDR2 is SYDVKM. The germline V and J ends were trimmed by 3 bases and 3 bases, with 9 bases remaining between them. CDR3 length: 14 residues. CDR3 residues: CASSLGQNNQPQHF. The DNA for the CDR3 is TGTGCCAGCAGTTTGGGGCAGAACAATCAGCCCCAGCATTTT.

V gene TRBV14 combines with J gene TRBJ2-2; maybe TRBD2 (5 bases). The length of the CDR3 is 14 residues. Germline V gene lookup returns CDR1 SGHDN and CDR2 FVKESK. V lost 0 bases and J lost 8, with 10 bases in between. This CDR3 is CASSQEVRAGELFF. Written as DNA, the CDR3 is TGTGCCAGCAGCCAAGAAGTGCGGGCTGGGGAGCTGTTTTTT.

The V call is TRBV19, the J call TRBJ1-2, with D uncertain. The CDR3 covers 13 residues. Germline-derived CDR1 and CDR2 are LNHDA and SQIVND (reference sequence). The V and J ends lost 5 bases and 4 bases respectively, with 11 bases between them. Here the CDR3 reads CASSAGLFYGYTF. As DNA, the CDR3 is TGTGCCAGTAGTGCCGGTCTCTTCTATGGCTACACCTTC.

The rearrangement joins TRBV5-8 to TRBJ1-1; no definite D call. This CDR3 comprises 11 residues. Deletions cut 2 bases from V and 10 bases from J, with 9 bases between. Per germline, CDR1 SGHTS and CDR2 YDEGEE. CDR3 sequence reads: CASSLVQIAFF. The CDR3 region has the DNA TGTGCCAGCAGCTTAGTACAGATAGCTTTCTTT.

A remark on this clone: This sample includes further DNA sequences coding for the same CDR3. This chain joins TRBV5-1 and TRBJ2-5; TRBD2 might be the D (5 bases). The CDR3 has 13 residues. The ends were cut back, 0 bases at V and 5 bases at J, with 8 bases in the middle. CDR1 and CDR2 (germline): SGHRS, YFSETQ. CDR3 region: CASSLGSGETQYF. The CDR3 nucleotides are TGCGCCAGCAGCTTGGGTTCGGGGGAGACCCAGTACTTC.

This sequence joins TRBV6-5 and TRBJ2-3; TRBD2 matches at 11 bases. V lost 2 bases to trimming and J lost 6 bases; unmatched junction nucleotides: 4. Germline V lookup: CDR1 MNHEY, CDR2 SVGAGI. The CDR3 sequence is 15 residues long. CDR3 coding DNA: TGTGCCAGCAGTTACAGACTAGCGGGGTCGGATACGCAGTATTTT. Its translation is CASSYRLAGSDTQYF.

V usage is TRBV7-8 and J usage is TRBJ2-5, with 9 positions matching TRBD2. Unmatched junction bases numbered 5, after V lost 5 bases and J lost 4 bases. Germline V gene data show CDR1 as SGHVS and CDR2 as FQNEAQ. The CDR3 runs to 14 residues. The CDR3 protein is CASSAAGGRETQYF. Here the CDR3 DNA reads TGTGCCAGCAGCGCAGCGGGGGGTCGAGAGACCCAGTACTTC.

The chain carries TRBV5-4 and TRBJ2-3, with TRBD1 identical over 9 bases. V trimming: 2 bases; J trimming: 4 bases; junction bases outside the gene matches: 5. The CDR3 sequence is 15 residues long. Germline CDR1 and CDR2: SGHNT and YYREEE (reference sequence). CDR3 sequence (DNA): TGTGCCAGCAGCTTTGGACAGGGGTGGTCAGATACGCAGTATTTT. Residues: CASSFGQGWSDTQYF. The variable domain in full, completed from reference TRBV5-4 and TRBJ2-3, reads ETGVTQSPTHLIKTRGQQVTLRCSSQSGHNTVSWYQQALGQGPQFIFQYYREEENGRGNFPPRFSGLQFPNYSSELNVNALELDDSALYLCASSFGQGWSDTQYFGPGTRLTVL.

The V gene is TRBV28, the J gene TRBJ1-1, with a possible D match to TRBD1 (6 bases). There are 17 residues in the CDR3. Per germline, CDR1 MDHEN and CDR2 SYDVKM. Trimming pared 4 bases from V and 3 bases from J, leaving 21 bases between. Here the CDR3 reads CASSSGGAPGGDTEAFF. The CDR3 DNA sequence: TGTGCCAGCAGTTCTGGGGGGGCCCCCGGAGGGGACACTGAAGCTTTCTTT.

On this clone itself: Different DNA sequences within this sample yield the same CDR3. The chain uses TRBV29-1 and TRBJ2-5; D remains unclear. The CDR3 length is 12 residues. V was shortened by 4 bases and J by 2 bases, with 8 bases between the two germline ends. Germline-derived CDR1 and CDR2 are SQVTM and ANQGSEA. CDR3 sequence reads: CSVAGQQETQYF. The DNA of the CDR3 is TGCAGCGTTGCCGGCCAGCAAGAGACCCAGTACTTC.

The J gene is TRBJ1-3, the V gene TRBV5-6; D is unresolved. Germline loops: CDR1 SGHDT, CDR2 YYEEEE. Trimming left V 0 bases short and J 0 bases short, with 10 bases between. This CDR3 has 16 amino acids. The CDR3 coding sequence is TGTGCCAGCAGCTTGGGTCTGCGGAGCTCTGGAAACACCATATATTTT. This gives the protein CASSLGLRSSGNTIYF.

V gene TRBV14 combines with J gene TRBJ2-5; 7 bases line up with TRBD2. The V gene end was trimmed by 0 bases and the J gene end by 4 bases; junction bases not matched to a gene: 20. The CDR3 totals 20 residues. CDR1 and CDR2 from the germline V gene are SGHDN and FVKESK. The CDR3, as DNA: TGTGCCAGCAGCCAAGATTGGGGCAGCCACTGGAGCGGGGTGAGAGAGACCCAGTACTTC. Translation gives CASSQDWGSHWSGVRETQYF.

The chain combines TRBV5-1 with TRBJ2-1; no clear D gene. The CDR3 is 15 residues long. V lost 4 bases to trimming and J lost 1 base, with 12 bases between them. Germline-derived CDR1 and CDR2 are SGHRS and YFSETQ. As DNA, the CDR3 is TGCGCCAGCAGCCAGCCGGGCCCATCCTACAATGAGCAGTTCTTC. Protein sequence: CASSQPGPSYNEQFF.

V usage is TRBV28 and J usage is TRBJ2-4; a weak D match, TRBD1 (6 bases). Trimming removed 7 bases from V and 10 bases from J, with 11 bases in between. This CDR3 contains 11 residues. CDR1 and CDR2 from the germline V gene are MDHEN and SYDVKM. This CDR3 reads CASTGQQIQYF. In DNA, the CDR3 is TGTGCCAGCACCGGACAGCAAATTCAGTACTTC.

The chain carries TRBV7-3 and TRBJ2-2; D possibly corresponds to TRBD2 (5 bases). The V end lost 4 bases, the J end lost 6 bases, and 18 bases lay between the germline ends. The CDR3 totals 16 residues. Germline lookup yields CDR1 SGHTA and CDR2 FQGTGA. CDR3 bases: TGTGCCAGCAGCTCCCGAAGTGGGAGAATCCCCGGGGAGCTGTTTTTT. Translation gives CASSSRSGRIPGELFF. Full variable domain (outside the CDR3, taken from reference TRBV7-3 and TRBJ2-2): GAGVSQTPSNKVTEKGKYVELRCDPISGHTALYWYRQSLGQGPEFLIYFQGTGAADDSGLPNDRFFAVRPEGSVSTLKIQRTERGDSAVYLCASSSRSGRIPGELFFGEGSRLTVL.

This chain joins TRBV6-1 and TRBJ2-5; D perhaps matches TRBD1 (6 bases). Looked up from germline, CDR1 is MNHNS and CDR2 is SASEGT. CDR3 length: 14 amino acids. V shed 5 bases and J shed 5 bases, with 15 bases lying between them. Written as DNA, the CDR3 is TGTGCCAGCAGTAACCGACAGGTTTTGGAGACCCAGTACTTC. Translation gives CASSNRQVLETQYF.

V is TRBV6-5 and J is TRBJ2-7; 7 bases are shared with TRBD2. The CDR3 covers 13 residues. CDR1 and CDR2 from the germline V gene are MNHEY and SVGAGI. With V trimmed by 4 bases and J by 4 bases, 4 bases remained unmatched. In nucleotides, the CDR3 is TGTGCCAGCAGTTCCAACGGGAGGTACGAGCAGTACTTC. This translates into CASSSNGRYEQYF.

The V and J genes are TRBV6-5 and TRBJ1-1, with D possibly TRBD1 on 5 matching bases. Trimming took off 5 bases at V and 0 bases at J, with 13 bases between the two ends. This CDR3 comprises 15 residues. Germline V lookup: CDR1 MNHEY, CDR2 SVGAGI. CDR3 in amino acids: CASSTFGGVNTEAFF. The DNA for the CDR3 is TGTGCCAGCAGTACCTTCGGGGGAGTGAACACTGAAGCTTTCTTT.

This clone was found once. The V and J genes are TRBV5-1 and TRBJ2-1; 9 bases agree with TRBD2. The CDR3 runs 16 residues. The V gene end was trimmed by 1 base and the J gene end by 6 bases; junction bases not matched to a gene: 8. Germline CDR1 and CDR2: SGHRS and YFSETQ. The CDR3 loop reads CASSLLTSGLANEQFF. The CDR3 DNA sequence: TGCGCCAGCAGCTTGTTGACTAGCGGTCTTGCCAATGAGCAGTTCTTC.

In this sample, this clone turned up once. V and J are TRBV13 and TRBJ2-7; unclear D gene. This CDR3 contains 13 residues. V was cut by 4 bases and J by 3 bases, with 10 bases left in between. Germline values: CDR1 PRHDT, CDR2 FYEKMQ (reference sequence). For the CDR3, the DNA is TGTGCCAGCAGCTCTTGGAGACACTACGAGCAGTACTTC. Translating it yields CASSSWRHYEQYF.

The V gene is TRBV12-5, the J gene TRBJ2-5; 8 bases are shared with TRBD1. Germline V gene lookup returns CDR1 LGHNT and CDR2 FRNRAP. This CDR3 region has 14 residues. Trimming at V came to 6 bases and at J to 4 bases, leaving 7 bases not matched to a gene. CDR3: CASGLGQAPETQYF. In DNA form, the CDR3 reads TGTGCTAGTGGCCTGGGACAGGCCCCAGAGACCCAGTACTTC.

The rearrangement joins TRBV5-5 to TRBJ2-3; D remains ambiguous. The germline CDR1 and CDR2 sequences are SGHKS and YYEKEE (reference sequence). The V and J ends lost 0 bases and 4 bases respectively, with 9 bases between them. CDR3 length: 14 residues. CDR3 sequence (DNA): TGTGCCAGCAGCTTGGGTACTGCGGCAGATACGCAGTATTTT. This sequence encodes CASSLGTAADTQYF. The whole variable domain, filled in from reference TRBV5-5 and TRBJ2-3, reads DAGVTQSPTHLIKTRGQQVTLRCSPISGHKSVSWYQQVLGQGPQFIFQYYEKEERGRGNFPDRFSARQFPNYSSELNVNALLLGDSALYLCASSLGTAADTQYFGPGTRLTVL.

The rearrangement links TRBV19 to TRBJ2-2; D unclear. Trimming left V 1 base short and J 1 base short, with 7 bases between. CDR1 and CDR2 from the germline V gene are LNHDA and SQIVND (reference sequence). This CDR3 has 15 amino acids. The CDR3 sequence is CASSIANRNTGELFF. The CDR3 DNA sequence: TGTGCCAGTAGTATAGCTAACCGGAACACCGGGGAGCTGTTTTTT.